These 27 T cell receptor beta chains were sequenced from one sample in a study of T cells in Graves' hyperthyroidism and ophthalmopathy (dated by TCRdb to about 2019). The receptor library was made with multiplex PCR. Sequenced on an Illumina HiSeq 2000. The TCR beta CDR3 regions were amplified from RNA transcripts. For the first round of RT-PCR on the TCR CDR3, the HTBI primer set was used together with the Qiagen OneStep RT-PCR kit. The public reads were reanalyzed by TCRdb: fastp trimming at Q25, MiXCR alignment, in-frame beta chains only. Rows with one shared CDR3 protein collapse into an entry with the most common genes and DNA. In this sample the table shows a few hundred thousand distinct CDR3 sequences, about 25% of which occur a single time. Around 67% of the sample is held by the ten biggest clonotypes. Sequencing input: blood. Receptors originate from a man between 45 and 60 years old with Graves' hyperthyroidism.

This clonotype appeared many times. V gene TRBV10-3 combines with J gene TRBJ2-3; 12 positions match TRBD2. The trim removed 6 bases at V and 3 bases at J, leaving 7 bases unmatched. This CDR3 is 16 amino acids long. CDR1 and CDR2 (germline): ENHRY, SYGVKD. CDR3 DNA sequence: TGTGCCATCAGATCCTCGACTAGCGGGAGAACAGATACGCAGTATTTT. This sequence encodes CAIRSSTSGRTDTQYF.

Many counts were recorded for this clonotype. CDR3 loop: CASSWTGMVNYEQYF. The DNA for the CDR3 is TGTGCCAGCAGTTGGACCGGGATGGTGAACTACGAGCAGTACTTC. J is TRBJ2-7 and V is TRBV6-1; weak D call: TRBD2 (5 bases). The germline V gene has CDR1 MNHNS and CDR2 SASEGT. CDR3 length: 15 amino acids. V was pared by 5 bases and J by 3 bases, with 17 bases between.

This clonotype was seen ten or more times. The chain recombines TRBV7-9 with TRBJ2-1; TRBD1 agrees at 9 bases. The CDR3 contains 13 residues. V lost 8 bases and J lost 7; bases outside the gene matches: 6. Germline assignment: CDR1 SEHNR and CDR2 FQNEAQ (reference sequence). CDR3: CASRDRVINEQFF. In DNA form, the CDR3 reads TGTGCCAGCCGGGACAGGGTCATAAATGAGCAGTTCTTC.

The sample holds many counts of this clonotype. The J gene is TRBJ2-5, the V gene TRBV12-3 or TRBV12-4; possible D gene TRBD2, 6 bases. Trimming removed 5 bases from V and 4 bases from J, with 29 bases in between. The CDR3 covers 19 residues. In DNA form, the CDR3 reads TGTGCCAGCAGTCCAAGGTGGAGGCCCCAAGACGGGCGGGGAGAGACCCAGTACTTC. It yields the protein CASSPRWRPQDGRGETQYF.

V gene TRBV20-1 combines with J gene TRBJ2-2; TRBD2 aligns across 9 bases. Germline V lookup: CDR1 DFQATT, CDR2 SNEGSKA (reference sequence). Trimming took 7 bases from V and 2 from J; bases not matched to a gene: 5. The CDR3 spans 14 residues. CDR3 residues: CSVLSGGNTGELFF. CDR3 sequence (DNA): TGCAGTGTACTTAGCGGGGGAAACACCGGGGAGCTGTTTTTT.

This rearrangement joins TRBV10-3 to TRBJ2-5; 9 positions match TRBD2. Trimming at V came to 3 bases and at J to 2 bases, leaving 4 bases not matched to a gene. CDR1 is ENHRY and CDR2 is SYGVKD in the germline V gene. CDR3 length: 15 residues. CDR3: CAISEWREGQETQYF. The CDR3 DNA sequence: TGTGCCATCAGTGAATGGCGGGAGGGACAAGAGACCCAGTACTTC.

In regard to this clonotype: This may stem from a read error, because a much larger clone lies one nucleotide away. This chain joins TRBV11-3 and TRBJ2-3, with 7 bases identical to TRBD2. The CDR3 extends over 14 amino acids. The V segment lost 0 bases and the J segment 11 bases; nucleotides outside the gene matches: 8. The V gene's germline CDR1 is SGHNT and CDR2 YENEEA. The CDR3 DNA follows: TGTGCCAGCAGCTTAGATCTGGCGGGAGTGGGGCAGTATTTT. Translation: CASSLDLAGVGQYF.

The chain employs TRBV6-5 and TRBJ2-5; TRBD2 matches at 15 bases. Germline lookup yields CDR1 MNHEY and CDR2 SVGAGI. This CDR3 spans 20 amino acids. Trimming cost V 0 bases and J 1 base; bases outside gene matches: 9. The CDR3 nucleotides are TGTGCCAGCAGTTACTCCTCGGGACTAGCGGGAGGAAAGGGCCAAGAGACCCAGTACTTC. As protein: CASSYSSGLAGGKGQETQYF.

Details on this clonotype: The CDR3 end shows no conserved phenylalanine or tryptophan, and so a read error is likely. This sequence joins TRBV20-1 and TRBJ1-1; TRBD1 matches at 7 bases. Germline CDR1 and CDR2: DFQATT and SNEGSKA (reference sequence). V trimming: 4 bases; J trimming: 0 bases; junction bases outside the gene matches: 5. CDR3 length: 14 residues. CDR3 DNA sequence: TGCAGTGCTAAGCCGGGACAGATGAACACTGAAGCTTTCCTT. Protein product: CSAKPGQMNTEAFL.

This chain uses TRBV25-1 with TRBJ1-6, with TRBD1 matching over 8 bases. J was trimmed by 7 bases and V by 6 bases; bases with no gene match: 5. From germline, CDR1 is MGHDK and CDR2 SYGVNS. The CDR3 is 14 residues long. Here the CDR3 DNA reads TGTGCCAGCAGGGCCAGGGGGCAAAATTCACCCCTCCACTTT. It specifies CASRARGQNSPLHF.

The gene calls are TRBV19 and TRBJ2-3, with TRBD2 matching over 8 bases. The V and J ends lost 7 bases and 2 bases, in that order; junction bases with no gene match: 8. CDR1 and CDR2 (germline): LNHDA, SQIVND (reference sequence). CDR3 length: 15 amino acids. This chain's CDR3 is CASTSSGWATDTQYF. The DNA for the CDR3 is TGTGCCAGTACCTCTAGCGGGTGGGCCACAGATACGCAGTATTTT.

The rearrangement joins TRBV10-3 to TRBJ1-4; D gene unclear. Germline assignment: CDR1 ENHRY and CDR2 SYGVKD. Trimming stripped 0 bases from V and 8 bases from J, with 10 bases between. The CDR3 consists of 14 residues. CDR3 in amino acids: CAISESGLKEKLFF. The CDR3 bases are TGTGCCATCAGTGAGTCAGGGTTAAAGGAAAAACTGTTTTTT.

Notes on this clonotype: At one end, the junction sequence differs from germline, possibly due to a read error. The chain joins TRBV7-2 to TRBJ2-7; TRBD1 is a possible D gene (5 bases). Germline V lookup: CDR1 SGHTA, CDR2 FQGNSA. This CDR3 comprises 16 residues. The CDR3 protein is CASSQGEALSSYEQYF. In nucleotides, the CDR3 is TGCGCCAGCAGCCAGGGCGAGGCTCTTAGCTCCTACGAGCAGTACTTC.

The gene calls are TRBV12-3 or TRBV12-4 and TRBJ2-7; weak D call: TRBD2 (5 bases). Trimming shortened V by 0 bases and J by 5 bases, and 8 bases separated the two germline ends. The CDR3 sequence is 13 residues long. The CDR3 here is CASSLAGADEQYF. For the CDR3, the DNA is TGTGCCAGCAGTTTAGCGGGAGCCGACGAGCAGTACTTC.

Comment on this clonotype: One base away lies a much larger clone, so this may be a sequencing read error. CDR3 loop: CASSSTGRGYEQYF. DNA of the CDR3: TGTGCCAGCAGCTCGACAGGGAGAGGCTACGAGCAGTACTTC. The rearrangement joins TRBV14 to TRBJ2-7; 7 bases agree with TRBD1. The ends lost 5 bases at V and 3 bases at J; junction bases unmatched: 7. The length of the CDR3 is 14 residues. CDR1 is SGHDN and CDR2 is FVKESK in the germline V gene.

This clonotype was picked up one time. A much larger clone differs by one base, so this may be a read error. The V gene is TRBV6-1, the J gene TRBJ2-3; D perhaps matches TRBD2 (5 bases). V shed 3 bases and J shed 4 bases, with 11 bases lying between them. The CDR3 is made up of 14 amino acids. Per the germline V gene, CDR1 is MNHNS and CDR2 is SASEGT. The CDR3, as DNA: TGTGCCAGCAGTGATACTAGAAAAGCAGATACGCAGTATTTT. Translated: CASSDTRKADTQYF.

In the case of this clonotype: This may arise from a read error, as a much more abundant clone is one base away. The chain has TRBV7-3 and TRBJ1-1, with D perhaps TRBD1 (5 bases). V shed 5 bases and J shed 1 base, with 8 bases lying between them. This CDR3 is 13 amino acids long. CDR1 and CDR2 from the germline V gene are SGHTA and FQGTGA. In DNA, the CDR3 is TGTGCCAGCAGCCACGACAGGAACACTGAAGCTTTCTTT. It codes for CASSHDRNTEAFF.

This clonotype was detected ten times or more. The chain joins TRBV7-8 to TRBJ2-5; D uncertain. Germline assignment: CDR1 SGHVS and CDR2 FQNEAQ. V was clipped by 3 bases and J by 4 bases, with 6 bases between them. The CDR3 has 12 amino acids. This CDR3 is CASSFPGETQYF. The DNA of the CDR3 is TGTGCCAGCAGCTTTCCCGGAGAGACCCAGTACTTC.

The chain links TRBV3-1 to TRBJ2-3; tentatively, D is TRBD1 (5 bases). V was trimmed by 2 bases and J by 4 bases, leaving 16 bases between them. Germline CDR1 reads LGHDT; CDR2 reads YNNKEL (reference sequence). The CDR3 is made up of 16 amino acids. Here the CDR3 DNA reads TGTGCCAGCAGCCAAAATGTCCAGGGAAGAGCAGATACGCAGTATTTT. It specifies CASSQNVQGRADTQYF.

The chain uses TRBV28 and TRBJ2-5; TRBD2 matches at 7 bases. CDR1 is MDHEN and CDR2 is SYDVKM in the germline V gene. Trimming cost V 8 bases and J 1 base; bases outside gene matches: 13. The CDR3 sequence is 16 residues long. CDR3 sequence reads: CASGSTGTTSQETQYF. The CDR3 DNA sequence: TGTGCCAGCGGTAGTACCGGGACTACCTCCCAAGAGACCCAGTACTTC.

This sequence joins TRBV20-1 and TRBJ2-2; the D gene is possibly TRBD1 (6 bases). Germline V CDR1 and CDR2: DFQATT, SNEGSKA (reference sequence). This CDR3 has 14 amino acids. The V gene lost 3 bases and the J gene lost 5 bases, with 13 bases spanning the gap. The CDR3 loop is CSARSGEWTGELFF. CDR3 nucleotide sequence: TGCAGTGCTAGGTCAGGGGAATGGACCGGGGAGCTGTTTTTT.

This chain uses TRBV24-1 with TRBJ2-3; D is ambiguous. The CDR3 is made up of 15 amino acids. Germline CDR1 and CDR2: KGHDR and SFDVKD. Trimming pared 4 bases from V and 0 bases from J, leaving 10 bases between. The CDR3 loop is CATSEGSSSTDTQYF. CDR3 nucleotide sequence: TGTGCCACCAGTGAGGGCTCATCTAGCACAGATACGCAGTATTTT.

The chain uses TRBV13 and TRBJ2-1, with D perhaps matching TRBD2 (6 bases). The CDR3 totals 19 residues. Germline CDR1 reads PRHDT; CDR2 reads FYEKMQ (reference sequence). Trimming pared 3 bases from V and 1 base from J, leaving 22 bases between. CDR3: CASSLGGVGLTNSYNEQFF. As DNA, the CDR3 is TGTGCCAGCAGCTTGGGGGGTGTGGGTCTGACGAATTCCTACAATGAGCAGTTCTTC.

The gene calls are TRBV12-3 or TRBV12-4 and TRBJ2-7, with a weak D call TRBD1 (5 bases). This CDR3 has 15 amino acids. The ends were cut back, 2 bases at V and 0 bases at J, with 11 bases in the middle. The CDR3 sequence is CASSLSQGSSYEQYF. DNA of the CDR3: TGTGCCAGCAGTTTATCCCAGGGTAGCTCCTACGAGCAGTACTTC.

V and J are TRBV5-6 and TRBJ1-1; 7 bases agree with TRBD1. CDR3 length equals 14 residues. The germline CDR1 and CDR2 sequences are SGHDT and YYEEEE. V was pared by 4 bases and J by 5 bases, with 8 bases of the junction left unmatched. In DNA form, the CDR3 reads TGTGCCAGCAGCAGCCGGGACAGAGGGACTGAAGCTTTCTTT. The encoded protein is CASSSRDRGTEAFF. The complete variable domain, with remaining parts taken from reference TRBV5-6 and TRBJ1-1, reads DAGVTQSPTHLIKTRGQQVTLRCSPKSGHDTVSWYQQALGQGPQFIFQYYEEEERQRGNFPDRFSGHQFPNYSSELNVNALLLGDSALYLCASSSRDRGTEAFFGQGTRLTVV.

This clonotype was observed a single time. The CDR3 DNA reads as TGCAGCGTTGAGACAGGGGAGAATACGAACGGGCAGTACTTC. Protein product: CSVETGENTNGQYF. V gene TRBV29-1 combines with J gene TRBJ2-7; 8 positions match TRBD1. CDR1 SQVTM and CDR2 ANQGSEA come from the germline V gene. The V and J ends lost 3 bases and 9 bases, in that order; junction bases with no gene match: 13. The CDR3 loop spans 14 amino acids.

There are a few counts of this clonotype. The chain has TRBV29-1 and TRBJ2-7; 7 nucleotides align to TRBD2. The CDR3 has 13 residues. Germline assignment: CDR1 SQVTM and CDR2 ANQGSEA. V was clipped by 3 bases and J by 2 bases; unmatched bases: 4. CDR3 coding DNA: TGCAGCGTTGAGATTGCGGGGGCCTACGAGCAGTACTTC. It specifies CSVEIAGAYEQYF.